Listed here are 13 T cell receptor beta chains from one sample, sequenced in a study of blood T cell repertoires in COVID-19. TCRdb's copy holds only in-frame clones and misses some; the assay was immunoSEQ multiplex PCR. This sample has 140,000 to 150,000 clones, with 84% found just once. Sequenced material: peripheral blood. These receptors all stem from a young man with COVID-19, enrolled during active disease.

The rearrangement joins TRBV6-2 or TRBV6-3 to TRBJ1-1, with D perhaps TRBD1 (6 bases). The germline gives CDR1 MNHEY, CDR2 SVGEGT. This CDR3 region has 12 residues. V gave up 5 bases and J gave up 3 bases, with 7 bases separating them. CDR3 coding DNA: TGTGCCAGCAGTCACAGGGACACTGAAGCTTTCTTT. Translation gives CASSHRDTEAFF.

This chain uses TRBV28 with TRBJ1-2; TRBD1 agrees at 10 bases. The germline gives CDR1 MDHEN, CDR2 SYDVKM. The CDR3 is 11 residues long. V shed 10 bases, J shed 8 bases, and the junction held 4 bases outside the gene matches. The CDR3, as DNA: TGTGCCACCGGGACAGGGGTCGGCTACACCTTC. This gives the protein CATGTGVGYTF.

This chain connects TRBV15 to TRBJ1-1; 8 bases match TRBD1. V gave up 9 bases and J gave up 3 bases; unmatched junction bases: 3. Germline assignment: CDR1 LNHNV and CDR2 YYDKDF (reference sequence). The CDR3 has 12 residues. DNA of the CDR3: TGTGCCACGGGACAGGCGGACACTGAAGCTTTCTTT. Its translation: CATGQADTEAFF.

The gene calls are TRBV28 and TRBJ2-7; a weak D match, TRBD2 (6 bases). The ends were cut back, 5 bases at V and 1 base at J, with 15 bases in the middle. The length of the CDR3 is 15 residues. Germline loops: CDR1 MDHEN, CDR2 SYDVKM. The CDR3 here is CASSPRASASYEQYF. The CDR3, as DNA: TGTGCCAGCAGTCCCCGAGCTAGCGCTTCCTACGAGCAGTACTTC.

This clone was recorded once. This chain links TRBV30 with TRBJ2-1; TRBD2 aligns across 8 bases. The CDR3 extends over 14 amino acids. Germline V CDR1 and CDR2: GTSNPN, SVGIG (reference sequence). The V and J ends lost 2 bases and 1 base, in that order; junction bases with no gene match: 1. The CDR3 region has the DNA TGTGCCTGGAGTAGCGGGAGTTCCTACAATGAGCAGTTCTTC. It specifies CAWSSGSSYNEQFF.

V gene TRBV18 combines with J gene TRBJ1-2; 9 positions agree with TRBD1. J gave up 7 bases and V 2 bases, and 5 bases lay outside the gene matches. Germline lookup yields CDR1 KGHSH and CDR2 LQKENI. The CDR3 has 14 residues. The CDR3 is CASSPSTGGGGYTF. CDR3 in DNA: TGTGCCAGCTCACCATCGACAGGGGGAGGTGGCTACACCTTC. Based on the CDR3 plus reference TRBV18 and TRBJ1-2, the full variable domain is NAGVMQNPRHLVRRRGQEARLRCSPMKGHSHVYWYRQLPEEGLKFMVYLQKENIIDESGMPKERFSAEFPKEGPSILRIQQVVRGDSAAYFCASSPSTGGGGYTFGSGTRLTVV.

The rearrangement links TRBV10-1 to TRBJ2-1, with TRBD1 as a possible D gene (6 bases). V was cut by 4 bases and J by 3 bases, with 16 bases left in between. CDR3 length: 16 residues. Germline V gene lookup returns CDR1 WNHNN and CDR2 SYGVQD (reference sequence). The CDR3: CASSGPLTGDYNEQFF. CDR3 coding DNA: TGCGCCAGCAGTGGACCCTTGACAGGAGACTACAATGAGCAGTTCTTC.

The rearrangement joins TRBV5-5 to TRBJ1-2; 8 bases agree with TRBD1. V shed 3 bases and J 2 bases; nucleotides not matched to a gene: 6. This CDR3 contains 15 residues. Germline CDR1 and CDR2: SGHKS and YYEKEE (reference sequence). Here the CDR3 reads CASSSPGQANYGYTF. The DNA for the CDR3 is TGTGCCAGCAGCTCGCCGGGACAGGCAAACTATGGCTACACCTTC.

J is TRBJ2-3 and V is TRBV18; TRBD2 matches 11 bases. CDR3 length equals 16 residues. Germline-derived CDR1 and CDR2 are KGHSH and LQKENI. V trimming: 6 bases; J trimming: 1 base; junction bases outside the gene matches: 6. The CDR3 reads CASSFSGRGGTDTQYF. DNA of the CDR3: TGTGCCAGCTCGTTTAGCGGGAGGGGAGGCACAGATACGCAGTATTTT.

Regarding this clone: Compared with germline, one end of the junction differs, possibly owing to a read error. The V gene is TRBV11-2, the J gene TRBJ2-7; maybe TRBD2 (6 bases). This CDR3 is built from 11 residues. Germline CDR1 SGHAT, CDR2 FQNNGV. The CDR3 bases are TGTGCCAGCAGCCCGGACTACGGGCAGTACTTC. It encodes CASSPDYGQYF.

J is TRBJ2-5 and V is TRBV4-1; tentative D call: TRBD1 (7 bases). Germline CDR1 is MGHRA and CDR2 is YSYEKL. Trimming shortened V by 5 bases and J by 10 bases, and 23 bases separated the two germline ends. The CDR3 consists of 15 residues. In DNA form, the CDR3 reads TGCGCCAGCAGCTCAGGGGGGCAGGTGGGGTTTGTCCAGTACTTC. Translating gives CASSSGGQVGFVQYF.

The CDR3: CATKSRRNTGELFF. The CDR3, as DNA: TGTGCCACCAAAAGCCGAAGGAACACCGGGGAGCTGTTTTTT. This chain uses TRBV28 with TRBJ2-2; D is unclear. V dropped 10 bases and J dropped 1 base, with 13 bases sitting between them. The CDR3 runs 14 residues. Germline V lookup: CDR1 MDHEN, CDR2 SYDVKM.

This clone has a handful of counts. CDR3 bases: TGTGCCAGCAGCGCCACAACAGGGGGTGGTGAGCAGTTCTTC. Its translation is CASSATTGGGEQFF. The chain links TRBV11-3 to TRBJ2-1, with 8 bases identical to TRBD1. The junction had 9 bases not matched to a gene; V was cut back by 5 bases and J by 9 bases. Germline CDR1 reads SGHNT; CDR2 reads YENEEA. The CDR3 consists of 14 residues.